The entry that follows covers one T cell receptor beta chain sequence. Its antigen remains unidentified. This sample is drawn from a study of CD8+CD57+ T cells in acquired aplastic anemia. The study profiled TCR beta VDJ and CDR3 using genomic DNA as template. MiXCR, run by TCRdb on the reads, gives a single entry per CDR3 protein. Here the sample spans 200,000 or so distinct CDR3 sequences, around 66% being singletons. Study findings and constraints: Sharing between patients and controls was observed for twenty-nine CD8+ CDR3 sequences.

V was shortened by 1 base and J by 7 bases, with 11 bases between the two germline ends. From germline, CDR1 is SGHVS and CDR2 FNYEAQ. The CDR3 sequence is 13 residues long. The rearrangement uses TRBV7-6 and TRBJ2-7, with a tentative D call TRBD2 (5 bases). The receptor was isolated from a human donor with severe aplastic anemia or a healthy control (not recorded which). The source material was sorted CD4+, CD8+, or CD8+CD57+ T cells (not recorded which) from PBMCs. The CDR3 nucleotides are TGTGCCAGCAGCTTAGACGGAGGATGGGAGCAGTACTTC. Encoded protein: CASSLDGGWEQYF.